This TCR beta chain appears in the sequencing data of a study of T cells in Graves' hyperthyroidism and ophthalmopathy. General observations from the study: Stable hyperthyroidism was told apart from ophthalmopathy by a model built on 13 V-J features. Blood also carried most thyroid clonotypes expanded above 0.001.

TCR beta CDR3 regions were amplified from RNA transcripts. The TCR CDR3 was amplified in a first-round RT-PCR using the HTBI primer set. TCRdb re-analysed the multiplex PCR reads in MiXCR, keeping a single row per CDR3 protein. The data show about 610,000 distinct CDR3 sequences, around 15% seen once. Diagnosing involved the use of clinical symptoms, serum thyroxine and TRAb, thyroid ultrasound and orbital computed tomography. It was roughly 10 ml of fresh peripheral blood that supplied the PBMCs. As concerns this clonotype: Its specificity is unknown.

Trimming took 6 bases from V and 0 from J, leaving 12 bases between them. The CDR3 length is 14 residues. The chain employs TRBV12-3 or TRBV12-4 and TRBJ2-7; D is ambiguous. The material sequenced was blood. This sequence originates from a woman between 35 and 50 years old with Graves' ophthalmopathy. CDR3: CASSHSSHSYEQYF. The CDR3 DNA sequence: TGTGCCAGCAGCCATAGCTCCCACTCCTACGAGCAGTACTTC.